These T cell receptor beta chains were read from a single sample in a study of graft-versus-host responses after intestinal transplantation. This table comes from immunoSEQ multiplex PCR, and its TCRdb copy is limited to in-frame clones, with some not included. The top ten clones hold approximately 0.71% of a sample with tens of thousands of clones, about 93% of them seen once. The material was PBMCs, obtained 16 days after intestinal transplant. All receptors derive from a human patient who received an intestinal transplant, so some T cells may come from the graft donor. Both conserved end residues are part of each CDR3. The order of the fields is J gene, V gene, D gene, clone size, CDR3 DNA, CDR3 protein. A D gene is named only where the DNA matches it firmly. A clone size is listed for some rows: how often the clone was seen (once, few, many), or a class if it is expanded.

j_call: TRBJ2-7
v_call: TRBV7-6
d_call: TRBD2
clone_size: once
cdr3_nt: TGTGCCAGCAGCTTAGCCCGGGGGGGGTACGAGCAGTACTTC
cdr3_aa: CASSLARGGYEQYF

j_call: TRBJ1-1
v_call: TRBV5-6
d_call: NA
clone_size: large
cdr3_nt: TGTGCCAGCAGCCTTCGGGGTACTGAAGCTTTCTTT
cdr3_aa: CASSLRGTEAFF

j_call: TRBJ2-1
v_call: TRBV19
d_call: TRBD1
clone_size: NA
cdr3_nt: TGTGCCAGTTCCACAGGGGGTTCTTACAATGAGCAGTTCTTC
cdr3_aa: CASSTGGSYNEQFF

j_call: TRBJ2-7
v_call: TRBV4-1
d_call: TRBD1
clone_size: NA
cdr3_nt: TGCGCCAGCAGCCATCACAGGGGTCCCACCTACGAGCAGTACTTC
cdr3_aa: CASSHHRGPTYEQYF

j_call: TRBJ2-1
v_call: TRBV28
d_call: TRBD2
clone_size: NA
cdr3_nt: TGTGCCAGCAGTTTTCCCGGCGGGAGGGCCCCCCCCAATGAGCAGTTCTTC
cdr3_aa: CASSFPGGRAPPNEQFF

j_call: TRBJ2-2
v_call: TRBV30
d_call: NA
clone_size: NA
cdr3_nt: TGTGCCTGGAGTCGGGACTCGAACACCGGGGAGCTGTTTTTT
cdr3_aa: CAWSRDSNTGELFF

j_call: TRBJ2-7
v_call: TRBV28
d_call: NA
clone_size: NA
cdr3_nt: TGTGCCAGCAGCTTGGAAGTTGCGGGATCCGGCTCCTACGAGCAGTACTTC
cdr3_aa: CASSLEVAGSGSYEQYF

j_call: TRBJ2-2
v_call: TRBV9
d_call: TRBD1
clone_size: NA
cdr3_nt: TGTGCCAGCAGCCTTACTTTTCGACAGGGCTCGGGCGGGGAGCTGTTTTTT
cdr3_aa: CASSLTFRQGSGGELFF

j_call: TRBJ1-1
v_call: TRBV27
d_call: NA
clone_size: NA
cdr3_nt: TGTGCCAGCACCCTCTTCCCGTCGGGGAGCACTGAAGCTTTCTTT
cdr3_aa: CASTLFPSGSTEAFF

j_call: TRBJ2-5
v_call: TRBV11-3
d_call: NA
clone_size: NA
cdr3_nt: TGTGCCAGCAGCTTAGGCGGCAGCTACCAAGAGACCCAGTACTTC
cdr3_aa: CASSLGGSYQETQYF

j_call: TRBJ2-7
v_call: TRBV18
d_call: TRBD2
clone_size: NA
cdr3_nt: TGTGCCAGCTCGCCCGGGACTAGCGGGAGGCTCTCCTACGAGCAGTACTTC
cdr3_aa: CASSPGTSGRLSYEQYF

j_call: TRBJ2-3
v_call: TRBV7-8
d_call: NA
clone_size: NA
cdr3_nt: TGTGCCAGCAGCTTAGGTCCTAGGGGCAGTAGCACAGATACGCAGTATTTT
cdr3_aa: CASSLGPRGSSTDTQYF

j_call: TRBJ1-1
v_call: TRBV7-6
d_call: NA
clone_size: NA
cdr3_nt: TGTGCCAGCAGCCCAGCCTTCGACGGAGCCTTAAGCTCTCACACTGAAGCTTTCTTT
cdr3_aa: CASSPAFDGALSSHTEAFF

j_call: TRBJ2-5
v_call: TRBV10-2
d_call: NA
clone_size: NA
cdr3_nt: TGCGCCAGCAGTTCTGCTTTTGAGACCCAGTACTTC
cdr3_aa: CASSSAFETQYF

j_call: TRBJ2-2
v_call: TRBV23-1
d_call: TRBD1
clone_size: NA
cdr3_nt: TGCGCCAGCAGTCCTCCGGGACAGGGAAAACGGGGAGCTGTTTTT
cdr3_aa: CASSPPGQGKRGAVF

j_call: TRBJ2-7
v_call: TRBV4-3
d_call: TRBD1
clone_size: NA
cdr3_nt: TGCGCCAGCAGCCCCCGACAGGGTAAAGACGAGCAGTACTTC
cdr3_aa: CASSPRQGKDEQYF

j_call: TRBJ2-7
v_call: TRBV27
d_call: TRBD1
clone_size: NA
cdr3_nt: TGTGCCAGCAGTTACGACAGGGGAGGATACGAGCAGTACTTC
cdr3_aa: CASSYDRGGYEQYF

j_call: TRBJ2-1
v_call: TRBV9
d_call: NA
clone_size: NA
cdr3_nt: TGTGCCAGCAGCGTAGCGAACAATGAGCAGTTCTTC
cdr3_aa: CASSVANNEQFF

j_call: TRBJ2-7
v_call: TRBV28
d_call: NA
clone_size: NA
cdr3_nt: TGTGCCAGCATCATGGGAGTTGGGTCCTACGAGCAGTACTTC
cdr3_aa: CASIMGVGSYEQYF

j_call: TRBJ2-1
v_call: TRBV9
d_call: NA
clone_size: NA
cdr3_nt: TGTGCCAGCAGCCTCGCGGGCCAGTATTACAATGAGCAGTTCTTC
cdr3_aa: CASSLAGQYYNEQFF

j_call: TRBJ2-3
v_call: TRBV9
d_call: NA
clone_size: NA
cdr3_nt: TGTGCCAGCAGCGGAGTGCGGGGAGCTAGCACAGATACGCAGTATTTT
cdr3_aa: CASSGVRGASTDTQYF

j_call: TRBJ1-5
v_call: TRBV27
d_call: NA
clone_size: NA
cdr3_nt: TGTGCCAGCAGTTTGAAGGGGAAGGCCAATCAGCCCCAGCATTTT
cdr3_aa: CASSLKGKANQPQHF